This TCR beta chain was identified in a study of blood T cell repertoires in COVID-19. TCRdb keeps only in-frame clones here, not all; method: immunoSEQ multiplex PCR. The sample lists about half a million clones, approximately 89% occurring once. Germline lookup yields CDR1 LNHDA and CDR2 SQIVND (reference sequence). The CDR3 runs 15 residues. The V end lost 3 bases, the J end lost 6 bases, and 15 bases lay between the germline ends. The TCR originated in a man younger than 35 with COVID-19, enrolled during active disease. Sequenced sample: peripheral blood. J is TRBJ1-5 and V is TRBV19; D uncertain. The DNA of the CDR3 is TGTGCCAGTAGTATCTTCGTTACTTTGGTTCAGCCCCAGCATTTT. Residues: CASSIFVTLVQPQHF.